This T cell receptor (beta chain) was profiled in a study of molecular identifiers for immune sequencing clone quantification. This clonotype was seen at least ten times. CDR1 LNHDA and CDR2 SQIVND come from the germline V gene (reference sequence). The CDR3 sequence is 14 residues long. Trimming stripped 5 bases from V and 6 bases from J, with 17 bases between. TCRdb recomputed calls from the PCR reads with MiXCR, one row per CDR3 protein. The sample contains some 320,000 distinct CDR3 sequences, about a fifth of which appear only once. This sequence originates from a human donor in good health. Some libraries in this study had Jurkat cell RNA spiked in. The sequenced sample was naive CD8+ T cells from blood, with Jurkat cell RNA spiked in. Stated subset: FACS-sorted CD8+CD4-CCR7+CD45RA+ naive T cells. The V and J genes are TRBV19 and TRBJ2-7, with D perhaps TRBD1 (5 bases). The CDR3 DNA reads TGTGCCAGTAGTCCCTTTCAGGGCTCTGGCGAGCAGTACTTC. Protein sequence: CASSPFQGSGEQYF.